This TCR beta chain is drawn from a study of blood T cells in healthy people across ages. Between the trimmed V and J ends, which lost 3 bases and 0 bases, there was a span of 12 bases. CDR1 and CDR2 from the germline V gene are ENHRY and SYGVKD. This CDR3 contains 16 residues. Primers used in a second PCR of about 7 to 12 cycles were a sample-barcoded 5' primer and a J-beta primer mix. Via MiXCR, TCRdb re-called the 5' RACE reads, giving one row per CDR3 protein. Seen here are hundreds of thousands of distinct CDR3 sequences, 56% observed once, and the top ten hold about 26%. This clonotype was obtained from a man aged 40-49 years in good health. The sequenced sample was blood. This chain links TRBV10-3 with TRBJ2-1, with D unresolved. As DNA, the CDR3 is TGTGCCATCAGTGACGGGCAGCCCCGCTCCTACAATGAGCAGTTCTTC. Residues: CAISDGQPRSYNEQFF.